Sequencing of this T cell receptor beta chain was carried out in a study of shared clonotypes between healthy human individuals. Study at large: Every donor yielded three CD4 naive, three CD4 memory, two CD8 naive and one CD8 memory plate. Study-wide points: Memory subsets generally showed lower estimated richness than naive subsets. When compared with the clonotypes that were shared by all four sorted-subset donors, the non-shared clonotypes turned out to have lower generation probabilities. Some naive CD4 clonotypes, roughly 5%, turned up in common across a few donors.

In the case of this clone: The antigen remains unidentified.

CDR1 is SGHNT and CDR2 is YENEEA in the germline V gene. Trimming shortened V by 1 base and J by 3 bases, and 18 bases separated the two germline ends. This CDR3 has 17 amino acids. The method was immunoSEQ multiplex PCR; TCRdb's version includes in-frame clones alone and lacks a portion of them. The table lists some 1,400,000 clones, more than 95% of them singletons. The receptor was derived from a man younger than 45 in good health. The sample consisted of naive CD4+ T cells sorted from blood. Subset indicated: CD45RA+ positively selected. The J gene is TRBJ2-5, the V gene TRBV11-3, with a tentative D call TRBD1 (6 bases). CDR3 amino acids: CASSLGRPTGYEETQYF. In nucleotides, the CDR3 is TGTGCCAGCAGCTTAGGTCGCCCAACAGGGTACGAAGAGACCCAGTACTTC.